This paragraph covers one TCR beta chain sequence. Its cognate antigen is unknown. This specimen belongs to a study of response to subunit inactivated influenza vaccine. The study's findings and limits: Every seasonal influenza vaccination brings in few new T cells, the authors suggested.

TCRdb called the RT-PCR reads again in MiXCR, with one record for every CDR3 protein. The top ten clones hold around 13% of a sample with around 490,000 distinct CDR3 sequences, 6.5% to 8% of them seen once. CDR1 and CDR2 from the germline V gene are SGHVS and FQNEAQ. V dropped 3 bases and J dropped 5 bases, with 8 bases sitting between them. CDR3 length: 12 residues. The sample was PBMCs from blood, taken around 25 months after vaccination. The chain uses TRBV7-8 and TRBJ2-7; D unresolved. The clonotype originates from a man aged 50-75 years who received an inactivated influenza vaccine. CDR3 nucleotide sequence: TGTGCCAGCAGCTTCCAGCTGGACGAGCAGTACTTC. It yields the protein CASSFQLDEQYF.